This T cell receptor beta chain was captured by sequencing in a study of T cells expressing NK-cell markers. Study context: The authors derived TCR beta repertoires from sorted CD3+CD56+NKG2C+, CD3+CD56+NKG2C- and CD3+CD56-NKG2C+ T cells.

This CDR3 region has 14 residues. Looked up from germline, CDR1 is DFQATT and CDR2 is SNEGSKA (reference sequence). 5'RACE template switching with UMIs produced the TCR beta cDNA. TCRdb re-called the 5' RACE reads and catalogs CDR3 proteins one per entry, DNA excluded. This table lists hundreds of thousands of distinct CDR3 sequences. This chain links TRBV20-1 with TRBJ2-2; TCRdb gives TRBD2 as the D gene, but with no DNA this cannot be confirmed. The receptor was derived from a woman between 18 and 70 years old in good health. Specimen: blood T cells: a sorted CD56 or NKG2C T cell subset, CD4+ or CD8+ T cells, or bulk PBMC T cells (not recorded which). The CDR3 protein is CSARVGLADGELFF.